This TCR beta chain was documented in a study of response to subunit inactivated influenza vaccine. TCRdb itself ran the RT-PCR reads through MiXCR, one entry per CDR3 protein. The sample has 600,000 to 850,000 distinct CDR3 sequences; approximately 14% are singletons. The study's findings and limits: The authors put forward the suggestion that each seasonal influenza vaccination may bring in only a limited number of new T cells.

CDR3 length: 15 residues. The germline gives CDR1 SGHRS, CDR2 YFSETQ. The V end was cut by 4 bases, the J end by 5 bases, with 18 bases between. Regarding this clonotype: Antigen: not known.

The sample here was PBMCs from blood, taken 14 days before vaccination. The chain is built from TRBV5-1 and TRBJ1-1, with D perhaps matching TRBD1 (5 bases). This sequence originates from a man aged 45-65 years who received an inactivated influenza vaccine. The CDR3 loop reads CASSALTALRTEAFF. The CDR3 nucleotides read TGCGCCAGCAGCGCATTGACAGCCCTGAGGACTGAAGCTTTCTTT.